A selection of T cell receptor beta chains follows, all from one sample in a study of shared T cell receptors in the human thymus. Method: immunoSEQ multiplex PCR; TCRdb's copy keeps in-frame clones and lacks some. The sample records about 710,000 clones, around 87% being singletons. This sample was also put to use in a study of human thymus T cells.

The sequencing input was thymocytes. The receptors originated from a boy younger than two with a congenital heart defect. CDR3s include the opening cysteine and the closing phenylalanine or tryptophan. Fields, in order: J gene, V gene, CDR3 protein.

J gene: TRBJ2-7; V gene: TRBV15; CDR3 protein: CATGPSGRGVEQYF
J gene: TRBJ2-7; V gene: TRBV6-4; CDR3 protein: CASSKTGGSSEQYF
J gene: TRBJ1-2; V gene: TRBV5-1; CDR3 protein: CASSALSTGGSGYTF
J gene: TRBJ2-7; V gene: TRBV27; CDR3 protein: CASSLGLAGTYEQYF
J gene: TRBJ1-5; V gene: TRBV9; CDR3 protein: CASSQGGGQDNQPQHF
J gene: TRBJ1-6; V gene: TRBV19; CDR3 protein: CASSPRTVNSPLHF
J gene: TRBJ2-5; V gene: TRBV7-2; CDR3 protein: CASSLRWERETQYF
J gene: TRBJ1-1; V gene: TRBV6-5; CDR3 protein: CASSFSRDRGNTEAFF
J gene: TRBJ1-2; V gene: TRBV28; CDR3 protein: CASSQLRGLDGYTF
J gene: TRBJ2-7; V gene: TRBV9; CDR3 protein: CARVAGSSYEQYF
J gene: TRBJ1-5; V gene: TRBV4-3; CDR3 protein: CASSQEPKTELQTGLDQPQHF
J gene: TRBJ2-1; V gene: TRBV11-2; CDR3 protein: CASSGRTGTSPYNEQFF
J gene: TRBJ2-3; V gene: TRBV9; CDR3 protein: CASSVVASGGFTQYF
J gene: TRBJ2-7; V gene: TRBV5-1; CDR3 protein: CASSFFLAGVDEQYF
J gene: TRBJ2-1; V gene: TRBV4-2; CDR3 protein: CASSPPPSGGRNEQFF
J gene: TRBJ2-7; V gene: TRBV27; CDR3 protein: CASSATSGHQPTYEQYF
J gene: TRBJ2-7; V gene: TRBV6-1; CDR3 protein: CASSETEEAGGTHEQYF
J gene: TRBJ2-3; V gene: TRBV6-5; CDR3 protein: CASSYGPNQSTDTQYF
J gene: TRBJ1-4; V gene: TRBV19; CDR3 protein: CASSNGRGRTNEKLFF
J gene: TRBJ1-4; V gene: TRBV28; CDR3 protein: CASVGGTHDEKLFF
J gene: TRBJ2-7; V gene: TRBV25-1; CDR3 protein: CASTGLEGYEQYF
J gene: TRBJ2-7; V gene: TRBV11-2; CDR3 protein: CASSPRWPSYEQYF
J gene: TRBJ2-5; V gene: TRBV18; CDR3 protein: CASSVNGRGETQYF
J gene: TRBJ2-1; V gene: TRBV4-1; CDR3 protein: CASSQVSALGGNEQFF
J gene: TRBJ1-5; V gene: TRBV28; CDR3 protein: CASSLSGGSNQPQHF
J gene: TRBJ1-4; V gene: TRBV9; CDR3 protein: CASSVGRATNEKLFF
J gene: TRBJ1-1; V gene: TRBV25-1; CDR3 protein: CASSESHRTEAFF
J gene: TRBJ2-7; V gene: TRBV13; CDR3 protein: CASSFGGASSYEQYF
J gene: TRBJ2-3; V gene: TRBV27; CDR3 protein: CASSYTHGRENTDTQYF
J gene: TRBJ2-1; V gene: TRBV4-3; CDR3 protein: CASSQQGGGNNEQFF
J gene: TRBJ2-2; V gene: TRBV6-4; CDR3 protein: CASSEVGTGDTGELFF
J gene: TRBJ2-1; V gene: TRBV29-1; CDR3 protein: CSVDGGRDRSSYNEQFF
J gene: TRBJ1-2; V gene: TRBV4-3; CDR3 protein: CASSQDHPPTGGPFYGYTF
J gene: TRBJ2-7; V gene: TRBV6-5; CDR3 protein: CASTQSSRVVYEQYF
J gene: TRBJ1-1; V gene: TRBV7-2; CDR3 protein: CASIQSGQMNTEAFF
J gene: TRBJ2-1; V gene: TRBV4-1; CDR3 protein: CASSQEGRLNEQFF
J gene: TRBJ2-3; V gene: TRBV18; CDR3 protein: CASSPRQGTDTQYF
J gene: TRBJ2-7; V gene: TRBV4-1; CDR3 protein: CASSQDGDEHEQYF
J gene: TRBJ2-7; V gene: TRBV7-9; CDR3 protein: CASSPVPYEQYF
J gene: TRBJ2-5; V gene: TRBV5-4; CDR3 protein: CASSPQGQETQYF
J gene: TRBJ2-7; V gene: TRBV5-4; CDR3 protein: CASSPGAGDEQYF
J gene: TRBJ2-3; V gene: TRBV18; CDR3 protein: CASSPPETRGPDTQYF
J gene: TRBJ2-7; V gene: TRBV28; CDR3 protein: CASSLGWREGYEQYF
J gene: TRBJ2-4; V gene: TRBV4-2; CDR3 protein: CASSQEPPSGGATGKNIQYF
J gene: TRBJ2-7; V gene: TRBV27; CDR3 protein: CASSLSRLAPYEQYF
J gene: TRBJ2-1; V gene: TRBV28; CDR3 protein: CASALRRREHNEQFF
J gene: TRBJ2-7; V gene: TRBV6-4; CDR3 protein: CASKRVEGVGEQYF
J gene: TRBJ2-3; V gene: TRBV5-4; CDR3 protein: CASSSSLARSTDTQYF